Below are 25 T cell receptor beta chains sequenced from a single sample in a study of shared clonotypes between healthy human individuals. Profiled with immunoSEQ multiplex PCR; TCRdb holds only in-frame clones, not every one. The repertoire has about 480,000 clones, 75% to 80% of them found once; the top ten carry 12%. Source material: PBMCs. These receptors all stem from a woman aged 40-49 years in good health. Some clones in this sample may be carry-over from other donors' samples.

The chain carries TRBV19 and TRBJ2-2, with 9 positions matching TRBD1. Germline V gene sequence: CDR1 LNHDA, CDR2 SQIVND (reference sequence). The V and J ends lost 7 bases and 5 bases, in that order; junction bases with no gene match: 11. This CDR3 comprises 16 residues. In DNA form, the CDR3 reads TGTGCCAGTAAACCTACAGGGGGCAGAATAACCGGGGAGCTGTTTTTT. Amino acid sequence: CASKPTGGRITGELFF.

V gene TRBV5-1 combines with J gene TRBJ2-5, with 14 bases identical to TRBD2. This CDR3 comprises 17 residues. Looked up from germline, CDR1 is SGHRS and CDR2 is YFSETQ. V lost 0 bases, J lost 4 bases, and 5 bases stayed unmatched. The CDR3 sequence is CASSLATGTSGRETQYF. DNA of the CDR3: TGCGCCAGCAGCTTGGCCACCGGGACTAGCGGGAGAGAGACCCAGTACTTC.

This clone was seen repeatedly, ten times or more. The chain couples TRBV5-1 to TRBJ1-1, with TRBD1 matching over 10 bases. Germline V CDR1 and CDR2: SGHRS, YFSETQ. V trimming: 0 bases; J trimming: 4 bases; junction bases outside the gene matches: 6. This CDR3 spans 16 amino acids. CDR3 residues: CASSLGTGGLITEAFF. In nucleotides, the CDR3 is TGCGCCAGCAGCTTGGGGACAGGGGGTTTGATCACTGAAGCTTTCTTT.

The chain combines TRBV18 with TRBJ1-1; TRBD1 is a possible D gene (5 bases). Germline V gene sequence: CDR1 KGHSH, CDR2 LQKENI. The V end lost 3 bases, the J end lost 5 bases, and 19 bases lay between the germline ends. This CDR3 has 16 amino acids. CDR3 nucleotides: TGTGCCAGCTCACCGGCTTACGGGGGGGTTCGTACTGAAGCTTTCTTT. It yields the protein CASSPAYGGVRTEAFF.

The chain has TRBV9 and TRBJ2-1; TRBD2 agrees at 7 bases. Germline V lookup: CDR1 SGDLS, CDR2 YYNGEE. This CDR3 comprises 16 residues. J lost 7 bases, V lost 0 bases, and 10 bases had no gene match. CDR3 in amino acids: CASSVDPSGGGNEQFF. CDR3 DNA: TGTGCCAGCAGCGTAGACCCGTCGGGCGGGGGAAATGAGCAGTTCTTC. Using reference TRBV9 and TRBJ2-1 for the parts outside the CDR3, the full variable domain is DSGVTQTPKHLITATGQRVTLRCSPRSGDLSVYWYQQSLDQGLQFLIQYYNGEERAKGNILERFSAQQFPDLHSELNLSSLELGDSALYFCASSVDPSGGGNEQFFGPGTRLTVL.

The chain combines TRBV5-4 with TRBJ2-1; D remains unclear. V lost 0 bases and J 4 bases, leaving 8 bases between the germline ends. This CDR3 contains 14 residues. CDR1 is SGHNT, CDR2 YYREEE, per germline (reference sequence). CDR3 region: CASSLGRYYNEQFF. CDR3 nucleotides: TGTGCCAGCAGCTTGGGCAGGTATTACAATGAGCAGTTCTTC.

This clone was detected once. The rearrangement joins TRBV7-8 to TRBJ2-6; 7 nucleotides line up with TRBD2. CDR3 length: 17 amino acids. Germline CDR1 SGHVS, CDR2 FQNEAQ. V lost 6 bases, J lost 1 base, and 9 bases stayed unmatched. The CDR3 spells CASSIRSGGSGANVLTF. The CDR3 DNA sequence: TGTGCCAGCAGTATCCGGTCGGGGGGTTCTGGGGCCAACGTCCTGACTTTC. The full variable domain, rest sourced from reference TRBV7-8 and TRBJ2-6, is GAGVSQSPRYKVAKRGQDVALRCDPISGHVSLFWYQQALGQGPEFLTYFQNEAQLDKSGLPSDRFFAERPEGSVSTLKIQRTQQEDSAVYLCASSIRSGGSGANVLTFGAGSRLTVL.

The chain has TRBV6-1 and TRBJ2-4; 11 positions agree with TRBD2. The CDR3 contains 17 residues. The germline V gene has CDR1 MNHNS and CDR2 SASEGT. Germline trimming cut 3 bases from V and 0 bases from J; bases unmatched to any gene: 4. The CDR3 reads CASSDSLAGVAKNIQYF. The CDR3 DNA sequence: TGTGCCAGCAGTGATTCACTAGCGGGAGTAGCCAAAAACATTCAGTACTTC.

Only a few counts were recorded for this clone. V and J are TRBV7-6 and TRBJ1-4, with 9 bases aligning to TRBD1. V was clipped by 3 bases and J by 0 bases; unmatched bases: 14. CDR1 is SGHVS and CDR2 is FNYEAQ in the germline V gene. CDR3 length: 20 amino acids. The CDR3 DNA reads as TGTGCCAGCAGCTTGTATGAACCGGGACAGGGACCCTCAACTAATGAAAAACTGTTTTTT. Translating gives CASSLYEPGQGPSTNEKLFF.

At least ten counts were recorded for this clone. This sample includes further DNA sequences coding for the same CDR3. The V gene is TRBV5-1, the J gene TRBJ2-7, with no clear D. V was pared by 0 bases and J by 4 bases, with 8 bases between. CDR3 length: 13 residues. The germline V gene has CDR1 SGHRS and CDR2 YFSETQ. The CDR3 loop reads CASSLGLPYEQYF. The CDR3 DNA sequence: TGCGCCAGCAGCTTGGGATTACCTTACGAGCAGTACTTC.

CDR3 DNA sequence: TGTGCCAGCTCACCCTCGGGCAGGGACAACTATGGCTACACCTTC. Protein sequence: CASSPSGRDNYGYTF. The chain has TRBV18 and TRBJ1-2; D perhaps matches TRBD1 (5 bases). The length of the CDR3 is 15 residues. Germline loops: CDR1 KGHSH, CDR2 LQKENI. V was clipped by 3 bases and J by 2 bases, with 13 bases between them.

This sequence joins TRBV4-1 and TRBJ2-2; 9 nucleotides align to TRBD2. This CDR3 spans 16 amino acids. V trimming: 4 bases; J trimming: 4 bases; junction bases outside the gene matches: 7. The V gene's germline CDR1 is MGHRA and CDR2 YSYEKL. The chain's CDR3 is CASSPVAGVITGELFF. CDR3 DNA: TGCGCCAGCAGCCCCGTAGCGGGAGTAATCACCGGGGAGCTGTTTTTT.

The V call is TRBV2, the J call TRBJ2-2, with D maybe TRBD1 (6 bases). CDR3 size: 14 residues. The germline V gene encodes CDR1 SNHLY and CDR2 FYNNEI. Trimming removed 4 bases from V and 3 bases from J, with 9 bases in between. The CDR3 region has the DNA TGTGCCAGCAGTGCGGACAGATACACCGGGGAGCTGTTTTTT. This gives the protein CASSADRYTGELFF.

This CDR3 reads CASSRPSKDEQFF. The CDR3 DNA reads TGTGCCAGCAGTCGTCCAAGCAAGGATGAGCAGTTCTTC. J is TRBJ2-1 and V is TRBV5-6; D ambiguous. The V gene lost 5 bases and the J gene lost 8 bases, with 14 bases spanning the gap. Germline-derived CDR1 and CDR2 are SGHDT and YYEEEE. The CDR3 covers 13 residues.

The chain combines TRBV28 with TRBJ2-1; 7 bases are shared with TRBD2. V lost 3 bases and J lost 6; bases outside the gene matches: 8. Germline loops: CDR1 MDHEN, CDR2 SYDVKM. The CDR3 has 15 residues. CDR3 bases: TGTGCCAGCAGTTTGTGGGAGGGCCTGTCCAATGAGCAGTTCTTC. This codes for CASSLWEGLSNEQFF.

The chain recombines TRBV7-6 with TRBJ2-5; no clear D. V was shortened by 1 base and J by 2 bases, with 5 bases between the two germline ends. CDR1 is SGHVS and CDR2 is FNYEAQ in the germline V gene. This CDR3 comprises 13 residues. The CDR3 loop is CASSLGSQETQYF. In DNA form, the CDR3 reads TGTGCCAGCAGCTTAGGCTCTCAAGAGACCCAGTACTTC.

The chain recombines TRBV11-3 with TRBJ2-1; 10 positions agree with TRBD2. From germline, CDR1 is SGHNT and CDR2 YENEEA. CDR3 length: 15 amino acids. V dropped 5 bases and J dropped 0; count of bases not matched to a gene: 1. CDR3 sequence reads: CASSPSGSSYNEQFF. CDR3 in DNA: TGTGCCAGCAGCCCTAGCGGGAGCTCCTACAATGAGCAGTTCTTC.

This clone was seen only once. The chain carries TRBV5-6 and TRBJ2-3; 13 bases match TRBD2. This CDR3 is 16 amino acids long. Germline CDR1 is SGHDT and CDR2 is YYEEEE. Trimming at V came to 3 bases and at J to 3 bases, leaving 4 bases not matched to a gene. CDR3 sequence reads: CASSWGLAGPTDTQYF. In DNA, the CDR3 is TGTGCCAGCAGCTGGGGACTAGCGGGACCTACAGATACGCAGTATTTT.

The chain carries TRBV10-1 and TRBJ2-7; 7 bases line up with TRBD2. Germline V gene sequence: CDR1 WNHNN, CDR2 SYGVQD (reference sequence). The CDR3 runs 16 residues. Germline trimming cut 2 bases from V and 5 bases from J; bases unmatched to any gene: 12. The CDR3, as DNA: TGCGCCAGCAGTGAGACTATCACGCGGGAGCCCCACGAGCAGTACTTC. Translating gives CASSETITREPHEQYF.

The chain joins TRBV5-8 to TRBJ1-1; weak D call: TRBD1 (6 bases). The CDR3 has 17 residues. From germline, CDR1 is SGHTS and CDR2 YDEGEE. Trimming pared 0 bases from V and 0 bases from J, leaving 15 bases between. In DNA form, the CDR3 reads TGTGCCAGCAGCTTGGTGGGGGGCCGAATGATGAACACTGAAGCTTTCTTT. Translated: CASSLVGGRMMNTEAFF.

The chain combines TRBV5-1 with TRBJ2-1; 12 bases agree with TRBD2. V shed 4 bases, J shed 14 bases, and the junction held 13 bases outside the gene matches. CDR3 length: 15 residues. Germline V gene sequence: CDR1 SGHRS, CDR2 YFSETQ. The CDR3 protein is CASSPGTSGWLWEFF. CDR3 bases: TGCGCCAGCAGCCCCGGGACTAGCGGGTGGTTGTGGGAGTTCTTC.

The chain combines TRBV6-6 with TRBJ1-2; unclear D gene. The CDR3 sequence is 13 residues long. With 6 bases removed from V and 0 bases from J, the gap between germline ends came to 8 bases. Germline V gives CDR1 MNHNY, CDR2 SVGAGI (reference sequence). The CDR3 bases are TGTGCCAGCAGCCCCGGGGCTAACTATGGCTACACCTTC. This encodes CASSPGANYGYTF.

V is TRBV2 and J is TRBJ1-1; D is unresolved. This CDR3 region has 13 residues. In germline, CDR1 is SNHLY, CDR2 FYNNEI. V was clipped by 4 bases and J by 5 bases, with 11 bases between them. Here the CDR3 DNA reads TGTGCCAGCAGTGGGGGAAGTGGGACTGAAGCTTTCTTT. Its protein product is CASSGGSGTEAFF.

The chain uses TRBV7-2 and TRBJ2-5; D is unclear. CDR3 length: 14 residues. The ends were cut back, 5 bases at V and 1 base at J, with 11 bases in the middle. Germline V CDR1 and CDR2: SGHTA, FQGNSA. This CDR3 is CASSQNGRQETQYF. The CDR3 bases are TGTGCCAGCAGCCAGAACGGACGCCAAGAGACCCAGTACTTC.

This chain connects TRBV30 to TRBJ2-2; 9 bases are a match to TRBD1. This CDR3 is 15 amino acids long. After removal of 8 bases from V and 6 bases from J, the junction contained 13 bases not matched to a gene. The germline CDR1 and CDR2 sequences are GTSNPN and SVGIG (reference sequence). CDR3: CALGTGRGWAGELFF. The CDR3 coding sequence is TGTGCCCTCGGGACAGGGAGGGGGTGGGCCGGGGAGCTGTTTTTT.